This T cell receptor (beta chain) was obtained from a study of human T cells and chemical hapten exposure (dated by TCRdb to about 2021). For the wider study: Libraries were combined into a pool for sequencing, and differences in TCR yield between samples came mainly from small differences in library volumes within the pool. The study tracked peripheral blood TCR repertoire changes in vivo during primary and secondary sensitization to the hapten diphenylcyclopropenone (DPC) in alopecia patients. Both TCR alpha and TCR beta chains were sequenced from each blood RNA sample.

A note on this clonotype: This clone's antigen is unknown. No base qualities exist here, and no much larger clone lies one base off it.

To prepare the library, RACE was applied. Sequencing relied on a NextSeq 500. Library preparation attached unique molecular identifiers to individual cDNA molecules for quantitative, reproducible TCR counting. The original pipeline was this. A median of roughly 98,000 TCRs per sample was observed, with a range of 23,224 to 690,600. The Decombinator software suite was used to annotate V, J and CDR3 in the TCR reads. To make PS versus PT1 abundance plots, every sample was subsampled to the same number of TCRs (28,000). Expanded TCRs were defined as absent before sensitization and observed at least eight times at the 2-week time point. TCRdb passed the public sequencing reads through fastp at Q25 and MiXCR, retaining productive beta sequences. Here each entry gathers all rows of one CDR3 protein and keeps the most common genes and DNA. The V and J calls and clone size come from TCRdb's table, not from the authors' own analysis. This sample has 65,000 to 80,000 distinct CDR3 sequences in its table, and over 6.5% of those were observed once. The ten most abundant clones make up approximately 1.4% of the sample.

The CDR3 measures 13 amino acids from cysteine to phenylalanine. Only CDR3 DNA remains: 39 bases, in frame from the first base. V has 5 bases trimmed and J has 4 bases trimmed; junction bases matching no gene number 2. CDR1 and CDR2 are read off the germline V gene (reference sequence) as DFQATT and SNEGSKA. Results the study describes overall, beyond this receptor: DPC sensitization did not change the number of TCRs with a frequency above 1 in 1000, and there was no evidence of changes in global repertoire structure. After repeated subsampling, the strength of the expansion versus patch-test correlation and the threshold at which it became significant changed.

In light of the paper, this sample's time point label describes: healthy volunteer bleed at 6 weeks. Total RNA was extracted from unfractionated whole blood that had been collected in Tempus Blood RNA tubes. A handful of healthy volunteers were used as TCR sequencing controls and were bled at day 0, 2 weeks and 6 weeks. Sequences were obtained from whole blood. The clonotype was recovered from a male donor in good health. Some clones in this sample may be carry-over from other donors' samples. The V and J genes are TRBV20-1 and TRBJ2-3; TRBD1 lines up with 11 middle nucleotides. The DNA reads TGCAGTGCTCCGGGACAGGGGGCAGATACGCAGTATTTT. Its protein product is CSAPGQGADTQYF.